These 7 T cell receptor beta chains were sequenced from one sample in a study of cytomegalovirus exposure and HLA in healthy donors. The PCR had 60 Vbeta and 13 Jbeta primers. The data were produced by immunoSEQ multiplex PCR, yet TCRdb's version contains in-frame clones alone and is incomplete. The sample yields around 62,000 clones, over 70% seen once. The sequenced sample was PBMCs. The receptors were sampled from a man aged 60-69 years in good health and CMV-seropositive.

This clone was counted only a few times. The chain is built from TRBV11-3 and TRBJ2-2; 8 positions agree with TRBD1. Looked up from germline, CDR1 is SGHNT and CDR2 is YENEEA. The CDR3 contains 13 residues. V shed 10 bases, J shed 6 bases, and the junction held 7 bases outside the gene matches. The CDR3 DNA follows: TGTGCCATTCGACAGGGGCGATCCGGGGAGCTGTTTTTT. Protein: CAIRQGRSGELFF. The full variable domain, in which reference TRBV11-3 and TRBJ2-2 provide the parts outside the CDR3, is EAGVVQSPRYKIIEKKQPVAFWCNPISGHNTLYWYLQNLGQGPELLIRYENEEAVDDSQLPKDRFSAERLKGVDSTLKIQPAELGDSAVYLCAIRQGRSGELFFGEGSRLTVL.

This clone was detected once. The V call is TRBV5-1, the J call TRBJ2-2; D not certain. Germline lookup yields CDR1 SGHRS and CDR2 YFSETQ. Trimming left V 4 bases short and J 1 base short, with 8 bases between. This CDR3 spans 14 amino acids. The CDR3 DNA follows: TGCGCCAGCAGCCCTATCAAGAACACCGGGGAGCTGTTTTTT. This sequence encodes CASSPIKNTGELFF. Looking up the rest from reference TRBV5-1 and TRBJ2-2 gives the full variable domain: KAGVTQTPRYLIKTRGQQVTLSCSPISGHRSVSWYQQTPGQGLQFLFEYFSETQRNKGNFPGRFSGRQFSNSRSEMNVSTLELGDSALYLCASSPIKNTGELFFGEGSRLTVL.

The genes are TRBV14 and TRBJ1-2; D is unclear. The germline V and J ends were trimmed by 5 bases and 5 bases, with 12 bases remaining between them. CDR1 is SGHDN, CDR2 FVKESK, per germline. The CDR3 length is 13 residues. The chain's CDR3 is CASSEPGEYGYTF. CDR3 sequence (DNA): TGTGCCAGCAGCGAGCCTGGAGAATATGGCTACACCTTC.

This clone was counted only a few times. The chain links TRBV6-5 to TRBJ2-1, with 8 bases that match TRBD2. The CDR3 length is 14 residues. The germline gives CDR1 MNHEY, CDR2 SVGAGI. V gave up 9 bases and J gave up 8 bases; unmatched junction bases: 12. The CDR3 loop is CASSERGTRDEQFF. The CDR3 DNA reads as TGTGCCAGTTCCGAGCGGGGGACCAGGGATGAGCAGTTCTTC.

V and J are TRBV10-1 and TRBJ2-3; 9 bases map to TRBD2. The CDR3 spans 16 residues. After removal of 5 bases from V and 2 bases from J, the junction contained 8 bases not matched to a gene. Germline V lookup: CDR1 WNHNN, CDR2 SYGVQD (reference sequence). In DNA form, the CDR3 reads TGCGCCAGCAGTCTTTCCGGGACTAGCCCCACAGATACGCAGTATTTT. Its translation: CASSLSGTSPTDTQYF.

This clone was picked up a small number of times. The gene calls are TRBV5-5 and TRBJ2-7, with 12 nucleotides matching TRBD1. Trimming removed 5 bases from V and 5 bases from J; junction bases left unmatched: 8. This CDR3 is built from 15 residues. The germline V gene encodes CDR1 SGHKS and CDR2 YYEKEE (reference sequence). The CDR3 protein is CASSSGTGGWDEQYF. CDR3 sequence (DNA): TGTGCCAGCAGTTCCGGGACAGGGGGCTGGGACGAGCAGTACTTC.

This chain links TRBV29-1 with TRBJ2-5; 7 bases fit TRBD1. The CDR3 extends over 14 amino acids. CDR1 is SQVTM, CDR2 ANQGSEA, per germline. Trimming took 7 bases from V and 5 from J; bases not matched to a gene: 13. CDR3 nucleotides: TGCAGCGCTACCAGACAGGGTTTGGGGGAGACCCAGTACTTC. Translating gives CSATRQGLGETQYF.